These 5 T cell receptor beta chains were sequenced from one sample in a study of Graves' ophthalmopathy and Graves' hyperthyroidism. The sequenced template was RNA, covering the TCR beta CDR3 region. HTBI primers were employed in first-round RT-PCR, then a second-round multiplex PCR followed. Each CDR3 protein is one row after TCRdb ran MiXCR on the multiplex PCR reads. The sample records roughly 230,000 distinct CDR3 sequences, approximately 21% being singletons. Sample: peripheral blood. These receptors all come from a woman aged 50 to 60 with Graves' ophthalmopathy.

The CDR3 reads CASSLKPPGTGELFF. The CDR3 bases are TGTGCCAGCAGCTTAAAACCCCCGGGCACCGGGGAGCTGTTTTTT. The chain carries TRBV7-9 and TRBJ2-2; D not resolved. CDR1 and CDR2 from the germline V gene are SEHNR and FQNEAQ (reference sequence). V was clipped by 2 bases and J by 4 bases, with 11 bases between them. This CDR3 contains 15 residues.

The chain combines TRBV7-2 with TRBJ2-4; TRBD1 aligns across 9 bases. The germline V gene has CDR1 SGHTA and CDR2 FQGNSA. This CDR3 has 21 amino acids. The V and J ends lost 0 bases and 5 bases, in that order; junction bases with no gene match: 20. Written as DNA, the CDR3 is TGTGCCAGCAGCTTAGCCCCGCCGGGACAGGGCAGAGGGGCTACCCAAAACATTCAGTACTTC. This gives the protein CASSLAPPGQGRGATQNIQYF. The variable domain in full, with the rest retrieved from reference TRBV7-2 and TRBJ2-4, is GAGVSQSPSNKVTEKGKDVELRCDPISGHTALYWYRQSLGQGLEFLIYFQGNSAPDKSGLPSDRFSAERTGGSVSTLTIQRTQQEDSAVYLCASSLAPPGQGRGATQNIQYFGAGTRLSVL.

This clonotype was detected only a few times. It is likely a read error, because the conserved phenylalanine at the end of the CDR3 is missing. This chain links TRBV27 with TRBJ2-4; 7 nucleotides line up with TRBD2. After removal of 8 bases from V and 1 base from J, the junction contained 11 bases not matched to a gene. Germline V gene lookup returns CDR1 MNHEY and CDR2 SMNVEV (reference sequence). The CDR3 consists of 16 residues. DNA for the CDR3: TGTGCCAGCCGGCCGTGGGCCGGGGGGGCCAAAAACATTCAGTACGTC. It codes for CASRPWAGGAKNIQYV.

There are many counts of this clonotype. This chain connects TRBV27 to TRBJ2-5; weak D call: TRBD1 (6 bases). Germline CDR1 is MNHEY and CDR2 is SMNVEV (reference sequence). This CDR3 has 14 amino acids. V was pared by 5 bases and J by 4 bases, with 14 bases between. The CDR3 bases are TGTGCCAGCAGTAATACAGGGTATGCAGAGACCCAGTACTTC. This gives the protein CASSNTGYAETQYF.

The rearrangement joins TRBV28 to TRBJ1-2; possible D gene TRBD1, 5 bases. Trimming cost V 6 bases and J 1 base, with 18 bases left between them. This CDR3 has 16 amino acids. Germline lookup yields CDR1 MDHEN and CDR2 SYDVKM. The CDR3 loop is CASRGMAGTLNYGYTF. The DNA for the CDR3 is TGTGCCAGCAGGGGGATGGCCGGGACCCTTAACTATGGCTACACCTTC.